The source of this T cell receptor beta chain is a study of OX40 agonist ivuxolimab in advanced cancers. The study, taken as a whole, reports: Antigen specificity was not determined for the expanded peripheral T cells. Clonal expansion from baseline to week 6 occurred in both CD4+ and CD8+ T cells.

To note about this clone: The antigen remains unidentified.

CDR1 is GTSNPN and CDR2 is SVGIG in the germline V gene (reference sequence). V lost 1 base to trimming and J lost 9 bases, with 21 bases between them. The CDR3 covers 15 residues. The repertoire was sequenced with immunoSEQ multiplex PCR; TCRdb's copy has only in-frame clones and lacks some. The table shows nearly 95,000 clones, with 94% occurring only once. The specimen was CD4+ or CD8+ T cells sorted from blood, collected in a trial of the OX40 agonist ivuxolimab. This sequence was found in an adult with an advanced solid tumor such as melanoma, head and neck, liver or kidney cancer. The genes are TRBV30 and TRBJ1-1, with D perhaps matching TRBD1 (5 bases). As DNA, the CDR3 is TGTGCCTGGAGTGCTACATGGACACCCCATCCCCAAGCTTTCTTT. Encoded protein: CAWSATWTPHPQAFF.